This passage covers 29 T cell receptor beta chains from one sample sequenced in a study of T cell responses to AZD1222 COVID-19 vaccine. The method was immunoSEQ multiplex PCR; TCRdb's version includes in-frame clones alone and lacks a portion of them. The data hold some 150,000 clones, with 91% observed a single time. This specimen was peripheral blood, taken on day 0 of AZD1222 vaccination. These receptors were collected from an adult in good health.

The rearrangement uses TRBV6-2 or TRBV6-3 and TRBJ1-5; no definite D call. The CDR3 is 11 residues long. The germline gives CDR1 MNHEY, CDR2 SVGEGT. Trimming cost V 2 bases and J 13 bases, with 9 bases left between them. Here the CDR3 reads CASSYGKLQHF. Written as DNA, the CDR3 is TGTGCCAGCAGTTACGGTAAGCTGCAGCATTTT.

This clone came up a few times. The chain employs TRBV7-2 and TRBJ2-6, with 7 bases matching TRBD2. This CDR3 contains 15 residues. Germline loops: CDR1 SGHTA, CDR2 FQGNSA. The V gene end was trimmed by 11 bases and the J gene end by 0 bases; junction bases not matched to a gene: 7. CDR3 nucleotides: TGTGCCGGGGGAGGGGTTCGCTCTGGGGCCAACGTCCTGACTTTC. It yields the protein CAGGGVRSGANVLTF.

As regards this clone: One junction end does not reproduce the germline sequence, and a read error may be involved. In nucleotides, the CDR3 is TGTGCCAGCAGTTTCCAGGGGGACTCCAAAGTCCTGACTTTC. Its protein product is CASSFQGDSKVLTF. This sequence joins TRBV6-5 and TRBJ2-6; TRBD1 is a possible D gene (7 bases). Germline V gives CDR1 MNHEY, CDR2 SVGAGI. CDR3 length: 14 residues.

The chain joins TRBV5-1 to TRBJ1-2; the D gene is possibly TRBD1 (6 bases). From germline, CDR1 is SGHRS and CDR2 YFSETQ. The CDR3 contains 14 residues. V dropped 1 base and J dropped 2 bases, with 9 bases sitting between them. CDR3 residues: CASSLWGQNYGYTF. The CDR3 DNA is TGCGCCAGCAGCTTGTGGGGACAAAACTATGGCTACACCTTC.

The chain carries TRBV11-2 and TRBJ2-7, with TRBD2 matching 7 bases. The CDR3 sequence is 14 residues long. CDR1 is SGHAT and CDR2 is FQNNGV in the germline V gene. J gave up 2 bases and V 1 base, and 2 bases lay outside the gene matches. The CDR3 region has the DNA TGTGCCAGCAGCTTAGGCGGGGGAGCCTACGAGCAGTACTTC. Translation gives CASSLGGGAYEQYF.

The chain recombines TRBV5-4 with TRBJ2-3, with D maybe TRBD2 (5 bases). Germline V gene data show CDR1 as SGHNT and CDR2 as YYREEE (reference sequence). The CDR3 totals 15 residues. V was clipped by 4 bases and J by 0 bases, with 12 bases between them. This CDR3 is CASSRRGYSTDTQYF. DNA for the CDR3: TGTGCCAGCAGCCGTCGGGGTTATAGCACAGATACGCAGTATTTT.

J is TRBJ1-1 and V is TRBV27, with D possibly matching TRBD1 (6 bases). This CDR3 has 13 amino acids. Germline V gives CDR1 MNHEY, CDR2 SMNVEV (reference sequence). The ends were cut back, 4 bases at V and 5 bases at J, with 11 bases in the middle. The CDR3 nucleotides are TGTGCCAGCAGTTCAGGGACATATACTGAAGCTTTCTTT. Translation gives CASSSGTYTEAFF.

V and J are TRBV18 and TRBJ2-2, with TRBD1 as a possible D gene (5 bases). Trimming pared 3 bases from V and 6 bases from J, leaving 17 bases between. CDR1 is KGHSH, CDR2 LQKENI, per germline. The CDR3 sequence is 16 residues long. The DNA of the CDR3 is TGTGCCAGCTCACCTACAGGTGTCTTCATTGCCGGGGAGCTGTTTTTT. This translates into CASSPTGVFIAGELFF.

The V call is TRBV6-5, the J call TRBJ1-6; D ambiguous. The CDR3 totals 15 residues. CDR1 and CDR2 from the germline V gene are MNHEY and SVGAGI. The V gene lost 2 bases and the J gene lost 12 bases, with 17 bases spanning the gap. The CDR3 loop is CASSYRTVRLGPLHF. Here the CDR3 DNA reads TGTGCCAGCAGTTACCGGACCGTCCGATTGGGACCCCTCCACTTT.

The V gene is TRBV4-2, the J gene TRBJ1-1, with no clear D. V gave up 0 bases and J gave up 4 bases, with 12 bases separating them. The CDR3 runs 15 residues. Germline V gives CDR1 LGHNA, CDR2 YNFKEQ. The CDR3 region has the DNA TGTGCCAGCAGCCAAGACCCCGTAGGGATCACTGAAGCTTTCTTT. This sequence encodes CASSQDPVGITEAFF.

This clone was picked up one time. The chain links TRBV9 to TRBJ2-1; TRBD2 matches 15 bases. The germline CDR1 and CDR2 sequences are SGDLS and YYNGEE. Trimming took 4 bases from V and 9 from J; bases not matched to a gene: 8. CDR3 length: 16 amino acids. The CDR3 here is CASSSRTSGGVGEQFF. Here the CDR3 DNA reads TGTGCCAGCAGCTCTCGGACTAGCGGGGGGGTTGGTGAGCAGTTCTTC.

This clone came up once. The gene calls are TRBV7-6 and TRBJ1-2, with D possibly matching TRBD1 (5 bases). Germline assignment: CDR1 SGHVS and CDR2 FNYEAQ. Trimming removed 0 bases at V and 5 bases at J, with 13 bases between. The CDR3 runs 15 residues. CDR3 bases: TGTGCCAGCAGCTTAGCGTATCCCCCAGGGTATGGCTACACCTTC. Encoded protein: CASSLAYPPGYGYTF.

The genes are TRBV11-2 and TRBJ1-4; 7 bases are shared with TRBD1. The CDR3 has 16 residues. Trimming cost V 5 bases and J 8 bases; bases outside gene matches: 14. CDR1 is SGHAT and CDR2 is FQNNGV in the germline V gene. The CDR3 DNA sequence: TGTGCCAGCAGCAAACTCAGGGGGTTCTTCCCCGAAAAACTGTTTTTT. This gives the protein CASSKLRGFFPEKLFF.

The chain uses TRBV4-3 and TRBJ1-5; 11 bases are shared with TRBD1. This CDR3 region has 16 residues. Per germline, CDR1 LGHNA and CDR2 YSLEER. V shed 0 bases, J shed 10 bases, and the junction held 8 bases outside the gene matches. Here the CDR3 DNA reads TGCGCCAGCAGCCAAGATATGGGACAGGGGGTAATCCCCCAGCATTTT. Translated: CASSQDMGQGVIPQHF.

The chain couples TRBV29-1 to TRBJ1-3; no firm D call. The CDR3 is 16 residues long. Trimming left V 3 bases short and J 5 bases short, with 20 bases between. Germline assignment: CDR1 SQVTM and CDR2 ANQGSEA. CDR3 sequence reads: CSVEDQSPGRRNTIYF. The DNA for the CDR3 is TGCAGCGTTGAGGACCAGAGCCCTGGGAGAAGAAACACCATATATTTT.

The J gene is TRBJ1-5, the V gene TRBV3-1 (or the pseudogene TRBV3-2), with D possibly matching TRBD1 (5 bases). Germline CDR1 and CDR2: LGHDT and YNNKEL (reference sequence). Trimming pared 3 bases from V and 6 bases from J, leaving 12 bases between. CDR3 length: 14 residues. CDR3 protein: CASSHRDLGQPQHF. Here the CDR3 DNA reads TGTGCCAGCAGCCACCGGGACTTAGGTCAGCCCCAGCATTTT.

The rearrangement links TRBV4-3 to TRBJ1-1, with TRBD1 as a possible D gene (5 bases). V was shortened by 0 bases and J by 4 bases, with 18 bases between the two germline ends. Germline V gives CDR1 LGHNA, CDR2 YSLEER. This CDR3 has 17 amino acids. The CDR3 nucleotides are TGCGCCAGCAGCCAAGAAGCAAGCGGTTCCCAGGGCACTGAAGCTTTCTTT. Translation gives CASSQEASGSQGTEAFF.

The chain combines TRBV4-1 with TRBJ2-7; 9 bases align to TRBD1. Per the germline V gene, CDR1 is MGHRA and CDR2 is YSYEKL. Trimming took 4 bases from V and 4 from J; bases not matched to a gene: 5. This CDR3 has 14 residues. The chain's CDR3 is CASSPGQGGYEQYF. CDR3 bases: TGCGCCAGCAGCCCGGGACAGGGAGGATACGAGCAGTACTTC.

V is TRBV3-1 (or the pseudogene TRBV3-2) and J is TRBJ1-2; TRBD1 agrees at 9 bases. The CDR3 extends over 14 amino acids. Per the germline V gene, CDR1 is LGHDT and CDR2 is YNNKEL (reference sequence). Germline trimming cut 4 bases from V and 3 bases from J; bases unmatched to any gene: 3. The CDR3 spells CASSLWDRDYGYTF. DNA of the CDR3: TGTGCCAGCAGCCTTTGGGACAGGGACTATGGCTACACCTTC.

The rearrangement joins TRBV27 to TRBJ1-5, with a possible D match to TRBD1 (6 bases). Germline values: CDR1 MNHEY, CDR2 SMNVEV (reference sequence). Between the trimmed V and J ends, which lost 2 bases and 6 bases, there was a span of 11 bases. This CDR3 has 14 residues. The CDR3: CASSLGGAGQPQHF. CDR3 nucleotides: TGTGCCAGCAGTTTAGGGGGCGCGGGTCAGCCCCAGCATTTT.

This chain links TRBV19 with TRBJ2-7; 9 nucleotides align to TRBD1. The germline gives CDR1 LNHDA, CDR2 SQIVND (reference sequence). CDR3 length: 14 amino acids. Trimming removed 5 bases from V and 2 bases from J; junction bases left unmatched: 4. The CDR3 region is CASSVNRGPYEQYF. CDR3 coding DNA: TGTGCCAGTAGTGTAAACAGGGGGCCCTACGAGCAGTACTTC.

V and J are TRBV7-2 and TRBJ1-2; 12 nucleotides align to TRBD1. Trimming cost V 5 bases and J 0 bases; bases outside gene matches: 4. The germline gives CDR1 SGHTA, CDR2 FQGNSA. The CDR3 consists of 16 residues. The CDR3 DNA sequence: TGTGCCAGCAGCCGCGGGACAGGGGGCTCTAACTATGGCTACACCTTC. Translated: CASSRGTGGSNYGYTF.

The chain links TRBV7-3 to TRBJ2-7; 7 bases fit TRBD1. There are 13 residues in the CDR3. J lost 6 bases, V lost 0 bases, and 2 bases had no gene match. CDR1 and CDR2 from the germline V gene are SGHTA and FQGTGA. This CDR3 is CASSLTGTVEQYF. The DNA of the CDR3 is TGTGCCAGCAGCTTAACAGGGACAGTCGAGCAGTACTTC.

This sequence joins TRBV7-2 and TRBJ1-1; D not resolved. The CDR3 sequence is 15 residues long. Germline V gives CDR1 SGHTA, CDR2 FQGNSA. Trimming left V 1 base short and J 1 base short, with 10 bases between. The DNA of the CDR3 is TGTGCCAGCAGCTTAGAACCCCATTCGAACACTGAAGCTTTCTTT. Residues: CASSLEPHSNTEAFF.

The V gene is TRBV6-2 or TRBV6-3, the J gene TRBJ2-1; D is possibly TRBD2 (5 bases). Germline CDR1 MNHEY, CDR2 SVGEGT. V lost 0 bases and J lost 2, with 11 bases in between. The CDR3 extends over 16 amino acids. This CDR3 reads CASSYSGEFPYNEQFF. CDR3 nucleotides: TGTGCCAGCAGTTACTCCGGGGAATTCCCCTACAATGAGCAGTTCTTC.

The chain recombines TRBV7-9 with TRBJ2-6; D perhaps matches TRBD1 (5 bases). Germline V gene data show CDR1 as SEHNR and CDR2 as FQNEAQ (reference sequence). V lost 5 bases and J lost 1, with 15 bases in between. The CDR3 has 17 amino acids. CDR3 in DNA: TGTGCCAGCAGCCCTCGGACACGGCCTTCTGGGGCCAACGTCCTGACTTTC. This codes for CASSPRTRPSGANVLTF.

V is TRBV19 and J is TRBJ1-1, with D unclear. This CDR3 is 13 amino acids long. Per germline, CDR1 LNHDA and CDR2 SQIVND (reference sequence). The V gene lost 4 bases and the J gene lost 0 bases, with 6 bases spanning the gap. DNA of the CDR3: TGTGCCAGTAGTAGTTGGATGAACACTGAAGCTTTCTTT. It translates to CASSSWMNTEAFF.

This clone appeared a single time. V is TRBV6-6 and J is TRBJ2-5; 7 positions match TRBD1. From germline, CDR1 is MNHNY and CDR2 SVGAGI (reference sequence). V trimming: 4 bases; J trimming: 7 bases; junction bases outside the gene matches: 12. The CDR3 totals 15 residues. This CDR3 reads CASSLAGQVLRTQYF. The CDR3 DNA is TGTGCCAGCAGTTTAGCCGGACAGGTCCTTAGGACCCAGTACTTC.

This chain joins TRBV6-5 and TRBJ2-2, with D possibly being TRBD2 (6 bases). V was cut by 8 bases and J by 12 bases, with 25 bases left in between. Germline loops: CDR1 MNHEY, CDR2 SVGAGI. The CDR3 extends over 15 amino acids. The CDR3 is CASYPYRRGREQLFF. The CDR3, as DNA: TGTGCCAGCTATCCTTATCGGAGGGGTCGCGAGCAGCTGTTTTTT.